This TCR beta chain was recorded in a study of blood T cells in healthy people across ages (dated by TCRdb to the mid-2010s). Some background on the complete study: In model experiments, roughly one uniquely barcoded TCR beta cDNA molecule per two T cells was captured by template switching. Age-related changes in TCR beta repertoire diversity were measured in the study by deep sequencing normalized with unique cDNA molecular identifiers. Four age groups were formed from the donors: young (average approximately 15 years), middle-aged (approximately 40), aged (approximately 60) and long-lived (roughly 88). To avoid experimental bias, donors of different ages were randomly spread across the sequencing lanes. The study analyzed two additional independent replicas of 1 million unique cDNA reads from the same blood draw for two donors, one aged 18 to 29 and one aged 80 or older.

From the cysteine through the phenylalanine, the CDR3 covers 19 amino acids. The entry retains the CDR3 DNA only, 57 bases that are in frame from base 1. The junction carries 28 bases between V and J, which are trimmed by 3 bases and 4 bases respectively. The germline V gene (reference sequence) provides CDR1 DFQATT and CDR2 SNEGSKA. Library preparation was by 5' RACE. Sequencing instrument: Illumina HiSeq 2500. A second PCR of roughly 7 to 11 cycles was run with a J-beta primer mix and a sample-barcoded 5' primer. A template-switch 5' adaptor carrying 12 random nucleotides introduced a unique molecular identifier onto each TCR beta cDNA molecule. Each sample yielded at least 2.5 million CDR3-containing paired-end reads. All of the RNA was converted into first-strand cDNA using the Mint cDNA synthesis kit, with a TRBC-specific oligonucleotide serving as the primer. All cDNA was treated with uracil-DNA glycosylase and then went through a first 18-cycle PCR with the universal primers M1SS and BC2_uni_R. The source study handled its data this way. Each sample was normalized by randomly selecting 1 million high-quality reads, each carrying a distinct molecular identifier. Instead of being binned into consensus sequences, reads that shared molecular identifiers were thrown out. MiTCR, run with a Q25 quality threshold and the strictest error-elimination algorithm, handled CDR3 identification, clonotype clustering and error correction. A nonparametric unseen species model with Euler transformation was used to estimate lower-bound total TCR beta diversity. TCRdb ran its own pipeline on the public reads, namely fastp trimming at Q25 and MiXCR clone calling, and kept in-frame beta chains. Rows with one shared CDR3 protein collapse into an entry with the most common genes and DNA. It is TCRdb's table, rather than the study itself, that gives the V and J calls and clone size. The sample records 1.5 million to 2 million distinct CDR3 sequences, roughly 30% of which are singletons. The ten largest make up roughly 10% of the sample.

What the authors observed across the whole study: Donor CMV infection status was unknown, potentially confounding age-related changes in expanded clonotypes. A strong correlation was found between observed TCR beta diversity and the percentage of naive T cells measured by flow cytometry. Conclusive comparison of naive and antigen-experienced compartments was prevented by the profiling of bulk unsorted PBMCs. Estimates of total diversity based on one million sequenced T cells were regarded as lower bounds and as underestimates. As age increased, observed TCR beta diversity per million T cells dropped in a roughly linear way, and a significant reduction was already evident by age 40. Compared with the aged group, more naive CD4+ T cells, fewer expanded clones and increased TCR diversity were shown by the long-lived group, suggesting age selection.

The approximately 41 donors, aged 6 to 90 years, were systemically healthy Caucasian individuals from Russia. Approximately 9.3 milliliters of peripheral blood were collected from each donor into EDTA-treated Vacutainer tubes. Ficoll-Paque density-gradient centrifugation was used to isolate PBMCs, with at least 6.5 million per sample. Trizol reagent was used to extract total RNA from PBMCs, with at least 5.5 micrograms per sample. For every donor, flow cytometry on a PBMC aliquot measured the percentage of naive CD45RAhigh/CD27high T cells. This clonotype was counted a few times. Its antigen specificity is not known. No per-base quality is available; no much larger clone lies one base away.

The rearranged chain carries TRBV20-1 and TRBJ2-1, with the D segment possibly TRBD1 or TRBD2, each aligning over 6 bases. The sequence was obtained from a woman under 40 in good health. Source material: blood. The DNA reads TGCAGTGCTAGTACCCGAAGGGCGGTCTTCCGGGGGCATTACAATGAGCAGTTCTTC. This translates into CSASTRRAVFRGHYNEQFF.